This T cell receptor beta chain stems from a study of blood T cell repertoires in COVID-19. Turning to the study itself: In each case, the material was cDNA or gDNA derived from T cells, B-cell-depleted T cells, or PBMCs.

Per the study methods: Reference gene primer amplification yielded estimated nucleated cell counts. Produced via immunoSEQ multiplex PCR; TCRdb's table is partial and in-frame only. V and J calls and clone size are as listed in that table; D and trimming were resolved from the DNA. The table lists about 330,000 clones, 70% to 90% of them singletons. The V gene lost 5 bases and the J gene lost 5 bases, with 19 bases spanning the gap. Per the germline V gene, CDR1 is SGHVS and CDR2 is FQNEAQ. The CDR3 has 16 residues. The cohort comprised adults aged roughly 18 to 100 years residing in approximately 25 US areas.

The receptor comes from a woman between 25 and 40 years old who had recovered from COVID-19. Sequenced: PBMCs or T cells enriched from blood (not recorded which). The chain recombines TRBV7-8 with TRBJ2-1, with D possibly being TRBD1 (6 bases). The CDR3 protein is CASSKVRTARNNEQFF. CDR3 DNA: TGTGCCAGCAGCAAAGTCAGGACAGCGAGAAACAATGAGCAGTTCTTC.